Shown below are 32 T cell receptor beta chains from a single sample sequenced in a study of graft-versus-host responses after intestinal transplantation. The repertoire was sequenced with immunoSEQ multiplex PCR; TCRdb's copy has only in-frame clones and lacks some. The sample lists 15,000 to 17,000 clones, about 30% occurring once. The sequences come from alloreactive CD4+ T cells from a mixed lymphocyte reaction culture, collected before intestinal transplant. Subset specified: CFSE-low proliferating T cells sorted from approximately 6-day pre-transplant mixed lymphocyte reaction (GvH or HvG direction). These receptors all come from a human patient who received an intestinal transplant.

This clone has just a few counts. The chain employs TRBV7-3 and TRBJ2-3; D remains ambiguous. Germline lookup yields CDR1 SGHTA and CDR2 FQGTGA. Trimming cost V 6 bases and J 10 bases, with 17 bases left between them. This CDR3 has 13 residues. Here the CDR3 reads CASSLALVSSQYF. The CDR3 DNA is TGTGCCAGCAGTTTGGCCTTGGTTTCCTCGCAGTATTTT.

The J gene is TRBJ1-3, the V gene TRBV5-6; D is uncertain. The CDR3 runs 17 residues. Between the trimmed V and J ends, which lost 0 bases and 1 base, there was a span of 14 bases. The germline V gene has CDR1 SGHDT and CDR2 YYEEEE. This chain's CDR3 is CASSLERLWRSGNTIYF. DNA for the CDR3: TGTGCCAGCAGCTTGGAGCGGTTGTGGCGTTCTGGAAACACCATATATTTT.

The chain joins TRBV7-6 to TRBJ1-5; 8 bases are shared with TRBD1. V was pared by 5 bases and J by 7 bases, with 4 bases of the junction left unmatched. The CDR3 loop spans 13 amino acids. Germline CDR1 SGHVS, CDR2 FNYEAQ. CDR3 DNA: TGTGCCAGCAGCCCTGGACAGGGACAGCCCCAGCATTTT. Translating gives CASSPGQGQPQHF.

This clone was observed a handful of times. The genes are TRBV5-1 and TRBJ2-3; D is ambiguous. The V end was cut by 0 bases, the J end by 2 bases, with 4 bases between. Germline CDR1 reads SGHRS; CDR2 reads YFSETQ. The CDR3 is made up of 13 amino acids. CDR3 sequence: CASSLDNTDTQYF. In DNA form, the CDR3 reads TGCGCCAGCAGCTTGGACAACACAGATACGCAGTATTTT.

This clone was counted only a few times. V and J are TRBV27 and TRBJ2-3, with unresolved D. Germline V gene sequence: CDR1 MNHEY, CDR2 SMNVEV (reference sequence). V lost 2 bases, J lost 1 base, and 1 base lay in between. CDR3 size: 12 residues. The CDR3 protein is CASSLGTDTQYF. The DNA of the CDR3 is TGTGCCAGCAGTTTAGGCACAGATACGCAGTATTTT.

J is TRBJ1-1 and V is TRBV28, with D maybe TRBD1 (6 bases). Germline CDR1 MDHEN, CDR2 SYDVKM. V was pared by 7 bases and J by 1 base, with 13 bases between. The CDR3 extends over 14 amino acids. Written as DNA, the CDR3 is TGTGCCAGCACCCCCGGGGGCGGGAACACTGAAGCTTTCTTT. It codes for CASTPGGGNTEAFF.

This clone has only a few counts. The J gene is TRBJ2-2, the V gene TRBV6-1; 9 bases are a match to TRBD1. Unmatched junction bases numbered 8, after V lost 6 bases and J lost 6 bases. Germline assignment: CDR1 MNHNS and CDR2 SASEGT. The CDR3 is made up of 15 amino acids. The CDR3 spells CASSRWTGEAGELFF. The CDR3 DNA sequence: TGTGCCAGCAGCCGTTGGACAGGGGAAGCCGGGGAGCTGTTTTTT.

The chain employs TRBV2 and TRBJ2-3; D unclear. Germline V gene sequence: CDR1 SNHLY, CDR2 FYNNEI. The CDR3 has 12 amino acids. V dropped 6 bases and J dropped 1 base, with 5 bases sitting between them. The CDR3 sequence: CASRVGTDTQYF. CDR3 nucleotides: TGTGCCAGCAGGGTGGGCACAGATACGCAGTATTTT.

The CDR3 DNA sequence: TGTGCCAGTCGGGGGGGTCTTAACTATGGCTACACCTTC. It codes for CASRGGLNYGYTF. The chain carries TRBV19 and TRBJ1-2; a possible D gene is TRBD1 (5 bases). CDR1 LNHDA and CDR2 SQIVND come from the germline V gene (reference sequence). With 8 bases removed from V and 1 base from J, the gap between germline ends came to 11 bases. This CDR3 comprises 13 residues.

This chain joins TRBV5-1 and TRBJ2-3; TRBD2 aligns across 9 bases. The germline gives CDR1 SGHRS, CDR2 YFSETQ. V was clipped by 4 bases and J by 7 bases; unmatched bases: 10. This CDR3 is 15 amino acids long. The CDR3: CASSARREGSNTQYF. CDR3 in DNA: TGCGCCAGCAGCGCCCGGCGGGAGGGCTCAAATACGCAGTATTTT.

Note on this clone: The same CDR3 arises from other DNA sequences in this sample as well. The V and J genes are TRBV2 and TRBJ2-2; D is possibly TRBD2 (6 bases). Germline values: CDR1 SNHLY, CDR2 FYNNEI. This CDR3 comprises 14 residues. Trimming took off 7 bases at V and 1 base at J, with 10 bases between the two ends. CDR3 residues: CASIGGVNTGELFF. The CDR3 nucleotides read TGTGCCAGCATCGGCGGGGTGAACACCGGGGAGCTGTTTTTT.

In its sample, this clone ranks as medium-sized. The CDR3 sequence is CASSPPGGNEKLFF. CDR3 in DNA: TGCGCCAGCAGCCCCCCCGGAGGAAATGAAAAACTGTTTTTT. This chain joins TRBV5-1 and TRBJ1-4; D gene ambiguous. This CDR3 is 14 amino acids long. V lost 4 bases, J lost 5 bases, and 12 bases lay in between. CDR1 and CDR2 from the germline V gene are SGHRS and YFSETQ.

The chain joins TRBV5-5 to TRBJ2-1; 7 positions match TRBD2. CDR3 size: 16 residues. CDR1 is SGHKS and CDR2 is YYEKEE in the germline V gene (reference sequence). V shed 5 bases, J shed 0 bases, and the junction held 8 bases outside the gene matches. The CDR3 here is CASRSRAGSSYNEQFF. CDR3 DNA: TGTGCCAGCAGATCTCGAGCGGGAAGCTCCTACAATGAGCAGTTCTTC.

This clone was seen a handful of times. This chain links TRBV6-5 with TRBJ2-7, with TRBD2 identical over 14 bases. J was trimmed by 5 bases and V by 8 bases; bases with no gene match: 8. The germline CDR1 and CDR2 sequences are MNHEY and SVGAGI. There are 15 residues in the CDR3. This CDR3 reads CASCRLAGGRDEQYF. In DNA form, the CDR3 reads TGTGCCAGCTGCAGACTAGCGGGGGGGCGGGACGAGCAGTACTTC.

V is TRBV27 and J is TRBJ2-7; 10 positions match TRBD1. The CDR3 totals 12 residues. Germline V gene sequence: CDR1 MNHEY, CDR2 SMNVEV (reference sequence). Unmatched junction bases numbered 5, after V lost 8 bases and J lost 7 bases. The CDR3 DNA reads TGTGCCAGCCAAGACAGGGGGCGTGAGCAGTACTTC. This sequence encodes CASQDRGREQYF.

The J gene is TRBJ1-1, the V gene TRBV19, with unresolved D. V was cut by 3 bases and J by 1 base, with 12 bases left in between. CDR1 and CDR2 (germline): LNHDA, SQIVND (reference sequence). There are 15 residues in the CDR3. The chain's CDR3 is CASSIGDPGNTEAFF. The CDR3 coding sequence is TGTGCCAGTAGTATTGGGGATCCGGGGAACACTGAAGCTTTCTTT.

V usage is TRBV2 and J usage is TRBJ2-3, with unresolved D. Between the trimmed V and J ends, which lost 7 bases and 1 base, there was a span of 12 bases. The V gene's germline CDR1 is SNHLY and CDR2 FYNNEI. This CDR3 spans 14 amino acids. CDR3 bases: TGTGCCAGCACTCAGGTCAAGGGCACAGATACGCAGTATTTT. Encoded protein: CASTQVKGTDTQYF.

In the case of this clone: A much larger clonotype is one base distant, so this may be a read error. J is TRBJ1-6 and V is TRBV30; D perhaps matches TRBD1 (5 bases). This CDR3 comprises 13 residues. Germline V CDR1 and CDR2: GTSNPN, SVGIG (reference sequence). CDR3 coding DNA: TGTGTCTGGAGTACCCGACAGAATTCACCCCTCCACTTT. It is translated as CVWSTRQNSPLHF.

This clone is medium-sized (0.01 to 0.1%) in the sample. The rearrangement uses TRBV7-9 and TRBJ1-6, with D possibly being TRBD1 (6 bases). CDR3 length equals 15 residues. Germline V gene lookup returns CDR1 SEHNR and CDR2 FQNEAQ (reference sequence). V was pared by 0 bases and J by 13 bases, with 16 bases between. CDR3 sequence (DNA): TGTGCCAGCAGCTTAGCCCCAGGGGCAGAACCGCCCCTCCACTTT. It codes for CASSLAPGAEPPLHF.

The rearrangement joins TRBV9 to TRBJ2-2; no reliable D call. In germline, CDR1 is SGDLS, CDR2 YYNGEE. CDR3 length: 12 residues. V lost 4 bases and J lost 7, with 8 bases in between. CDR3 in DNA: TGTGCCAGCAGCTTACCAAGCGGGGAGCTGTTTTTT. Its protein product is CASSLPSGELFF. The variable domain in full, with the rest retrieved from reference TRBV9 and TRBJ2-2, is DSGVTQTPKHLITATGQRVTLRCSPRSGDLSVYWYQQSLDQGLQFLIQYYNGEERAKGNILERFSAQQFPDLHSELNLSSLELGDSALYFCASSLPSGELFFGEGSRLTVL.

By proportion, this clone is medium-sized. The chain couples TRBV6-6 to TRBJ2-3; no clear D gene. Germline CDR1 MNHNY, CDR2 SVGAGI (reference sequence). The CDR3 covers 13 residues. Trimming took off 0 bases at V and 4 bases at J, with 5 bases between the two ends. The chain's CDR3 is CASSYSNSDTQYF. CDR3 in DNA: TGTGCCAGCAGTTACTCGAATTCAGATACGCAGTATTTT.

This clone occurred a few times. The CDR3 spells CASRLPLGGQPQHF. The CDR3 nucleotides read TGTGCCAGCAGGCTACCTTTAGGGGGTCAGCCCCAGCATTTT. The gene calls are TRBV28 and TRBJ1-5; tentatively, D is TRBD1 (6 bases). In germline, CDR1 is MDHEN, CDR2 SYDVKM. V gave up 6 bases and J gave up 6 bases, with 15 bases separating them. The CDR3 runs 14 residues. Using reference TRBV28 and TRBJ1-5 for the parts outside the CDR3, the full variable domain is DVKVTQSSRYLVKRTGEKVFLECVQDMDHENMFWYRQDPGLGLRLIYFSYDVKMKEKGDIPEGYSVSREKKERFSLILESASTNQTSMYLCASRLPLGGQPQHFGDGTRLSIL.

The rearrangement uses TRBV6-1 and TRBJ2-2, with TRBD1 matching 11 bases. Germline V CDR1 and CDR2: MNHNS, SASEGT. Losses at the gene ends were 8 bases for V and 3 bases for J; bases not matched to a gene: 2. This CDR3 has 14 residues. The DNA for the CDR3 is TGTGCCAGCCGGACAGGGGGCGACACCGGGGAGCTGTTTTTT. This gives the protein CASRTGGDTGELFF.

This clone is deemed medium-sized. This chain joins TRBV12-5 and TRBJ2-2; D uncertain. Per germline, CDR1 LGHNT and CDR2 FRNRAP. This CDR3 spans 15 amino acids. V dropped 3 bases and J dropped 6 bases, with 14 bases sitting between them. The CDR3 loop is CASGFMDLEAGELFF. DNA of the CDR3: TGTGCTAGTGGTTTTATGGATCTCGAAGCCGGGGAGCTGTTTTTT.

This clone was seen only a few times. The V gene is TRBV7-7, the J gene TRBJ2-5; 12 positions agree with TRBD2. Germline V CDR1 and CDR2: SSHAT, FNYEAQ (reference sequence). V lost 1 base, J lost 3 bases, and 0 bases stayed unmatched. The CDR3 contains 15 residues. The DNA for the CDR3 is TGTGCCAGCAGCTTAGGACTAGCGGGGGAAGAGACCCAGTACTTC. Its protein is CASSLGLAGEETQYF.

This CDR3 reads CSVDRGTQETQYF. The DNA for the CDR3 is TGCAGCGTTGACAGAGGGACCCAAGAGACCCAGTACTTC. The chain links TRBV29-1 to TRBJ2-5, with D perhaps matching TRBD1 or TRBD2 (5 bases each). The length of the CDR3 is 13 residues. Trimming took 3 bases from V and 1 from J, leaving 9 bases between them. Germline loops: CDR1 SQVTM, CDR2 ANQGSEA.

This clone was seen a single time. This chain connects TRBV12-5 to TRBJ2-4, with 8 nucleotides matching TRBD1. The CDR3 sequence is 13 residues long. Germline V gene sequence: CDR1 LGHNT, CDR2 FRNRAP. V shed 8 bases and J 5 bases; nucleotides not matched to a gene: 5. CDR3 protein: CASQGASQNIQYF. Here the CDR3 DNA reads TGTGCTAGTCAGGGGGCGTCCCAAAACATTCAGTACTTC.

This clone was observed a few times. The J gene is TRBJ2-7, the V gene TRBV6-6; the match to TRBD1 covers 8 bases. With V trimmed by 5 bases and J by 5 bases, 11 bases remained unmatched. Germline CDR1 is MNHNY and CDR2 is SVGAGI (reference sequence). The CDR3 extends over 15 amino acids. The CDR3 sequence: CASSLTGALIHEQYF. As DNA, the CDR3 is TGTGCCAGCAGTCTGACAGGGGCCCTTATCCACGAGCAGTACTTC.

This chain joins TRBV6-6 and TRBJ2-1; TRBD2 matches 9 bases. CDR1 is MNHNY and CDR2 is SVGAGI in the germline V gene (reference sequence). The CDR3 spans 14 residues. V trimming: 6 bases; J trimming: 2 bases; junction bases outside the gene matches: 2. In DNA form, the CDR3 reads TGTGCCAGCAGAGGGACTAGCCCCTACAATGAGCAGTTCTTC. It translates to CASRGTSPYNEQFF.

This clone appeared a few times. The chain couples TRBV7-3 to TRBJ2-5, with D possibly TRBD1 on 6 matching bases. The germline V gene has CDR1 SGHTA and CDR2 FQGTGA. CDR3 length: 13 residues. The germline V and J ends were trimmed by 5 bases and 4 bases, with 11 bases remaining between them. CDR3 sequence (DNA): TGTGCCAGCAGCCGAGGACAGCTAGAGACCCAGTACTTC. The encoded protein is CASSRGQLETQYF. Full variable domain (remainder filled in from reference TRBV7-3 and TRBJ2-5): GAGVSQTPSNKVTEKGKYVELRCDPISGHTALYWYRQSLGQGPEFLIYFQGTGAADDSGLPNDRFFAVRPEGSVSTLKIQRTERGDSAVYLCASSRGQLETQYFGPGTRLLVL.

The table lists this clone with a few counts. The rearrangement joins TRBV6-1 to TRBJ2-2, with 7 positions matching TRBD1. The length of the CDR3 is 14 residues. Germline V CDR1 and CDR2: MNHNS, SASEGT. V lost 6 bases to trimming and J lost 4 bases; unmatched junction nucleotides: 5. Here the CDR3 reads CASRGQRGTGELFF. DNA of the CDR3: TGTGCCAGCAGGGGACAGAGGGGCACCGGGGAGCTGTTTTTT.

The chain has TRBV6-6 and TRBJ1-4, with 7 nucleotides matching TRBD1. V was pared by 2 bases and J by 7 bases, with 4 bases of the junction left unmatched. The V gene's germline CDR1 is MNHNY and CDR2 SVGAGI (reference sequence). CDR3 length: 14 residues. CDR3 bases: TGTGCCAGCAGTTACGACAGGGTCGGTGAAAAACTGTTTTTT. It yields the protein CASSYDRVGEKLFF.